These 6 T cell receptor beta chains share one sample of origin, sequenced in a study of blood T cell repertoires in COVID-19 (dated by TCRdb to between 2020 and 2021). The receptor library was made with the immunoSEQ multiplex PCR assay. TCRdb retrieved this table from immuneACCESS and kept in-frame rearrangements only. Not all clones are present; in checked studies, unresolved V genes account for under half, and no reason is known for the remainder. Across this sample there are about 200,000 clones, with roughly 90% seen only once. The top ten clones comprise 0.75% to 0.95% of the sample. Sequencing was performed on peripheral blood. These receptors originate from a woman aged 65 to 85 with acute or convalescent COVID-19.

This chain joins TRBV3-1 (or the pseudogene TRBV3-2) and TRBJ2-1; no clear D. V was shortened by 8 bases and J by 1 base, with 9 bases between the two germline ends. CDR1 and CDR2 from the germline V gene are LGHDT and YNNKEL (reference sequence). The CDR3 runs 13 residues. The CDR3 region has the DNA TGTGCCAGCGGCGACTTGTCCTACAATGAGCAGTTCTTC. It translates to CASGDLSYNEQFF.

The chain joins TRBV12-3 or TRBV12-4 to TRBJ1-5; 7 bases are a match to TRBD1. V was pared by 8 bases and J by 5 bases, with 3 bases of the junction left unmatched. The CDR3 runs 12 residues. The CDR3 is CASHGTDQPQHF. CDR3 DNA sequence: TGTGCCAGCCACGGGACAGATCAGCCCCAGCATTTT.

The sample holds one count of this clone. The V call is TRBV5-4, the J call TRBJ2-5, with a weak D call TRBD1 (7 bases). V lost 6 bases to trimming and J lost 5 bases, with 17 bases between them. Germline CDR1 and CDR2: SGHNT and YYREEE (reference sequence). The CDR3 sequence is 14 residues long. CDR3 residues: CASTLGGRGETQYF. DNA of the CDR3: TGTGCCAGCACCCTGGGGGGCAGGGGGGAGACCCAGTACTTC. Looking up the rest from reference TRBV5-4 and TRBJ2-5 gives the full variable domain: ETGVTQSPTHLIKTRGQQVTLRCSSQSGHNTVSWYQQALGQGPQFIFQYYREEENGRGNFPPRFSGLQFPNYSSELNVNALELDDSALYLCASTLGGRGETQYFGPGTRLLVL.

This rearrangement joins TRBV5-1 to TRBJ1-6, with D uncertain. The CDR3 totals 14 residues. Trimming cost V 6 bases and J 7 bases, with 14 bases left between them. CDR1 is SGHRS, CDR2 YFSETQ, per germline. CDR3 coding DNA: TGCGCCAGCACCGAGATGGGCAGAAATTCACCCCTCCACTTT. It encodes CASTEMGRNSPLHF.

The genes are TRBV6-1 and TRBJ1-5, with 10 bases lining up with TRBD1. The V segment lost 6 bases and the J segment 7 bases; nucleotides outside the gene matches: 3. CDR3 size: 13 residues. Germline values: CDR1 MNHNS, CDR2 SASEGT. CDR3 amino acids: CASRGQGGQPQHF. Here the CDR3 DNA reads TGTGCCAGCAGAGGACAGGGGGGACAGCCCCAGCATTTT.

The genes are TRBV7-3 and TRBJ1-1; D unresolved. V lost 4 bases, J lost 6 bases, and 12 bases lay in between. The germline V gene has CDR1 SGHTA and CDR2 FQGTGA. CDR3 length: 13 residues. For the CDR3, the DNA is TGTGCCAGCAGCTCCGACGGGCGGGCTGAAGCTTTCTTT. Amino acids: CASSSDGRAEAFF.